The entry below describes one TCR beta chain. Its target is unknown. V lost 0 bases and J 0 bases, leaving 3 bases between the germline ends. Germline-derived CDR1 and CDR2 are SGHRS and YFSETQ. This CDR3 spans 13 amino acids. The PCR had 60 Vbeta and 13 Jbeta primers. The data were produced by immunoSEQ multiplex PCR, yet TCRdb's version contains in-frame clones alone and is incomplete. The table includes over 30,000 clones, 65% to 70% detected once. The entry originates in a study of cytomegalovirus exposure and HLA in healthy donors. Study-level results: In vitro, three CMV-associated chains proved specific for CMV antigens. Reported results showed that the classifier diagnosed cytomegalovirus status with high specificity and sensitivity.

V is TRBV5-1 and J is TRBJ1-1; D uncertain. The sequenced material came from PBMCs. The sequence was collected from a middle-aged man in good health and CMV-seropositive. The CDR3 is CASSLALNTEAFF. The CDR3 region has the DNA TGCGCCAGCAGCTTGGCCTTGAACACTGAAGCTTTCTTT.